A single sample gave rise to the 5 T cell receptor beta chains below, sequenced in a study of blood T cell repertoires in COVID-19. Method: immunoSEQ multiplex PCR; TCRdb's copy keeps in-frame clones and lacks some. The table lists fewer than 35,000 clones, about 90% of them singletons. The sequenced sample was peripheral blood. These receptors were collected from a woman between 50 and 59 years old with active COVID-19.

The chain couples TRBV9 to TRBJ2-3; the D gene is possibly TRBD1 (5 bases). The CDR3 is 17 residues long. Deletions cut 0 bases from V and 0 bases from J, with 14 bases between. Germline V gene data show CDR1 as SGDLS and CDR2 as YYNGEE. The CDR3 is CASSVDFGATSTDTQYF. CDR3 coding DNA: TGTGCCAGCAGCGTAGACTTTGGGGCAACTAGCACAGATACGCAGTATTTT.

This sequence joins TRBV6-5 and TRBJ1-1; D is uncertain. CDR3 size: 13 residues. Germline lookup yields CDR1 MNHEY and CDR2 SVGAGI. The V end lost 2 bases, the J end lost 1 base, and 5 bases lay between the germline ends. For the CDR3, the DNA is TGTGCCAGCAGTTACACACAGAACACTGAAGCTTTCTTT. Translating it yields CASSYTQNTEAFF.

The rearrangement joins TRBV23-1 to TRBJ1-2; TRBD1 agrees at 9 bases. TRBV23-1 has ORF status, its function being uncertain. There are 13 residues in the CDR3. V lost 6 bases and J lost 4; bases outside the gene matches: 3. The CDR3 DNA sequence: TGCGCCAGCAGCCCGGGACAGGGCTATGGCTACACCTTC. It is translated as CASSPGQGYGYTF.

V is TRBV5-1 and J is TRBJ2-1; 7 bases line up with TRBD1. V lost 8 bases to trimming and J lost 3 bases; unmatched junction nucleotides: 5. Germline assignment: CDR1 SGHRS and CDR2 YFSETQ. The CDR3 length is 13 residues. The CDR3 reads CASTGDNYNEQFF. Here the CDR3 DNA reads TGCGCCAGTACAGGGGACAACTACAATGAGCAGTTCTTC.

This rearrangement joins TRBV3-1 (or the pseudogene TRBV3-2) to TRBJ2-5; TRBD1 agrees at 7 bases. V shed 2 bases and J 4 bases; nucleotides not matched to a gene: 4. CDR1 is LGHDT, CDR2 YNNKEL, per germline (reference sequence). The CDR3 covers 14 residues. CDR3 amino acids: CASSQNRGGETQYF. For the CDR3, the DNA is TGTGCCAGCAGCCAAAACAGGGGTGGAGAGACCCAGTACTTC.